This T cell receptor beta chain was captured by sequencing in a study of immune characterization of retroperitoneal liposarcoma. TCRdb itself ran the PCR reads through MiXCR, one entry per CDR3 protein. The data show 3,100 or so distinct CDR3 sequences, with roughly 42% seen just once and about two fifths held by the top ten. CDR1 is SGHTA, CDR2 FQGNSA, per germline. V was shortened by 4 bases and J by 0 bases, with 6 bases between the two germline ends. This CDR3 is built from 13 residues. Sequencing was performed on tumor tissue. This TCR was recovered from a male donor with retroperitoneal liposarcoma. The chain has TRBV7-2 and TRBJ1-1; D gene ambiguous. CDR3 amino acids: CASSSGMNTEAFF. CDR3 nucleotides: TGTGCCAGCAGCTCGGGGATGAACACTGAAGCTTTCTTT.